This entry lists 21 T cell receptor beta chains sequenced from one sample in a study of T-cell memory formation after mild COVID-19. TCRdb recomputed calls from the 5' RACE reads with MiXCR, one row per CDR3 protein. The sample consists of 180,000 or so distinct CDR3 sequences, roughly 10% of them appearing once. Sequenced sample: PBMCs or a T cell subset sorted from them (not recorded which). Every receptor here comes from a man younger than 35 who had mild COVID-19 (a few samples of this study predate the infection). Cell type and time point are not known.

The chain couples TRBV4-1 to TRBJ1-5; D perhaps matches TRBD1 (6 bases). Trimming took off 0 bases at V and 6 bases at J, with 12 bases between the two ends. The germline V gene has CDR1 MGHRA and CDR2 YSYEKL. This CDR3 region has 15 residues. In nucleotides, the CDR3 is TGCGCCAGCAGCCAAGATTCTGGGGGCGGTCAGCCCCAGCATTTT. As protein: CASSQDSGGGQPQHF.

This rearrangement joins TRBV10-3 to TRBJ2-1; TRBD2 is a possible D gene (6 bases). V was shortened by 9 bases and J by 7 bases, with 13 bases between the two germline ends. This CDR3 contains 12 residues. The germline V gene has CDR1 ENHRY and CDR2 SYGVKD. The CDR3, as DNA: TGTGCCATGGGAGGCAGGGTGAATGAGCAGTTCTTC. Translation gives CAMGGRVNEQFF.

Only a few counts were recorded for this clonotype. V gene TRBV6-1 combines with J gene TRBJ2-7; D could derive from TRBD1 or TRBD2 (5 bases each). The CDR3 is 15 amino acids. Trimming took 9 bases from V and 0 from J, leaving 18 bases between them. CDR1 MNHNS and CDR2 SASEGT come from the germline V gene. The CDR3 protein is CASASGLAGSYEQYV. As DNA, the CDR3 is TGTGCCAGTGCCTCAGGGCTAGCCGGCTCCTACGAGCAGTACGTC.

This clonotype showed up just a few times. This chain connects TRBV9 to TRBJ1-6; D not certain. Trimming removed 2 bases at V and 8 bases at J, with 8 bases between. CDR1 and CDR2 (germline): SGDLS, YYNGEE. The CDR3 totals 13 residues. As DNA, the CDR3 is TGTGCCAGCAGCGTCAGCATAGATTCACCCCTCCACTTT. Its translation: CASSVSIDSPLHF.

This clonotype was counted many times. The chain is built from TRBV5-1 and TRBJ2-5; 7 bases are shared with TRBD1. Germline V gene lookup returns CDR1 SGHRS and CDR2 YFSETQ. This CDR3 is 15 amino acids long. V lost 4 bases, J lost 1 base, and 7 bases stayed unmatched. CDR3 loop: CASSPLGTVQETQYF. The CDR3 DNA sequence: TGCGCCAGCAGCCCCCTCGGGACAGTCCAAGAGACCCAGTACTTC.

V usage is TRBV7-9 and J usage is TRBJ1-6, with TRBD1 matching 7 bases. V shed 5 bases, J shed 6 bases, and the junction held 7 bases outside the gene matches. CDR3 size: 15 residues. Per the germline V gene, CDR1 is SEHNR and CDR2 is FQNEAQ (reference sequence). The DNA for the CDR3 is TGTGCCAGCAGCCCGCCGGGACAGCGTAATTCACCCCTCCACTTT. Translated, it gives CASSPPGQRNSPLHF.

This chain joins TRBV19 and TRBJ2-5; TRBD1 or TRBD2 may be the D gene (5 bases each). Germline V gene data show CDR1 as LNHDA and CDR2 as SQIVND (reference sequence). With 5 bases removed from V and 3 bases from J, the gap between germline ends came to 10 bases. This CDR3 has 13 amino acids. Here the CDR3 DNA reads TGTGCCAGTAGTGGGGACGCGGAAGAGACCCAGTACTTC. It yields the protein CASSGDAEETQYF.

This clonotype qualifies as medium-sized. The CDR3 loop reads CSVADGLIGNQPQHF. The CDR3 nucleotides read TGCAGCGTTGCGGACGGTCTAATTGGCAATCAGCCCCAGCATTTT. The chain carries TRBV29-1 and TRBJ1-5; no definite D call. This CDR3 has 15 residues. Trimming took 4 bases from V and 2 from J, leaving 15 bases between them. Germline V gene lookup returns CDR1 SQVTM and CDR2 ANQGSEA.

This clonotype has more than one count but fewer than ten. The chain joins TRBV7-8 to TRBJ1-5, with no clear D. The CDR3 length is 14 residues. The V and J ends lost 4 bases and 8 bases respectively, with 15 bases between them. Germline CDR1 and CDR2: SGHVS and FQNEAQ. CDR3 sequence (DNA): TGTGCCAGCAGCTCCGGAATTGGCGGGGAGCCCCAGCATTTT. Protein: CASSSGIGGEPQHF. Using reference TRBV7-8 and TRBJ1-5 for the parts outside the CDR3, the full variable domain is GAGVSQSPRYKVAKRGQDVALRCDPISGHVSLFWYQQALGQGPEFLTYFQNEAQLDKSGLPSDRFFAERPEGSVSTLKIQRTQQEDSAVYLCASSSGIGGEPQHFGDGTRLSIL.

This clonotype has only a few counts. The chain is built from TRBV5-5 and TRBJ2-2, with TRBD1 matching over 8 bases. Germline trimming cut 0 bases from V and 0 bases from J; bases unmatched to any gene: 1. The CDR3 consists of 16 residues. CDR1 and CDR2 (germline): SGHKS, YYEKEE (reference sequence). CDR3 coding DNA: TGTGCCAGCAGCTTGGTGACAGGGGCGAACACCGGGGAGCTGTTTTTT. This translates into CASSLVTGANTGELFF.

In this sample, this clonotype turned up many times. In DNA form, the CDR3 reads TGCAGTGCTACACTGGCTTCCTACAATGAGCAGTTCTTC. This gives the protein CSATLASYNEQFF. V gene TRBV20-1 combines with J gene TRBJ2-1; unclear D gene. Trimming took 4 bases from V and 1 from J, leaving 8 bases between them. The CDR3 covers 13 residues. The V gene's germline CDR1 is DFQATT and CDR2 SNEGSKA (reference sequence).

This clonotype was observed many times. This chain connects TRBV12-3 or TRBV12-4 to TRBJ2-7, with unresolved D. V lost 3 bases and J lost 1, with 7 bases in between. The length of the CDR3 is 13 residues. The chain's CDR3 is CASSLWQSYEQYF. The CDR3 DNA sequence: TGTGCCAGCAGTTTGTGGCAGTCCTACGAGCAGTACTTC.

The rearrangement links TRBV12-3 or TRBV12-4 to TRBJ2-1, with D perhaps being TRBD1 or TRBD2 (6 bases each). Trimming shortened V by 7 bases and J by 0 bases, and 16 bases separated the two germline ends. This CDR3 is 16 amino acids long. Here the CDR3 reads CASTRRGLSSYNEQFF. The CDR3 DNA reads TGTGCCAGCACCCGGAGGGGGTTAAGCTCCTACAATGAGCAGTTCTTC.

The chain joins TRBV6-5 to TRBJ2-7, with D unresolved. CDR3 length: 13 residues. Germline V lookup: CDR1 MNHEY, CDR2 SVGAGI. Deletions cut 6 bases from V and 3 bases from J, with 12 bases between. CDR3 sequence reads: CASRRSDYYEQYF. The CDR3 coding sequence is TGTGCCAGCAGGAGGTCAGATTACTACGAGCAGTACTTC.

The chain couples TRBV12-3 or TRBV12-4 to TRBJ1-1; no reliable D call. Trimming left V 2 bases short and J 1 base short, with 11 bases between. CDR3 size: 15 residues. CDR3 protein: CASSLRLEGNTEAFF. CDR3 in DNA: TGTGCCAGCAGTTTACGACTGGAGGGGAACACTGAAGCTTTCTTT.

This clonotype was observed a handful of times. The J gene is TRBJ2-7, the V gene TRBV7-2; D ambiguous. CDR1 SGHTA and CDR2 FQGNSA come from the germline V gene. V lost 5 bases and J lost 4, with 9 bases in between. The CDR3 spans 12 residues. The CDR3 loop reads CASSLLGYEQYV. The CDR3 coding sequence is TGTGCCAGCAGCCTCCTAGGGTACGAGCAGTACGTC.

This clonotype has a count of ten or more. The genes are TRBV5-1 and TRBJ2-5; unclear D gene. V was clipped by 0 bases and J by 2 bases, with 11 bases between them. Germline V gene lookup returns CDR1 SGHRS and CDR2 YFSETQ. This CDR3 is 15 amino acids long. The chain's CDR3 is CASSLAGQLQETQYF. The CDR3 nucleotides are TGCGCCAGCAGCTTGGCCGGGCAGTTACAAGAGACCCAGTACTTC.

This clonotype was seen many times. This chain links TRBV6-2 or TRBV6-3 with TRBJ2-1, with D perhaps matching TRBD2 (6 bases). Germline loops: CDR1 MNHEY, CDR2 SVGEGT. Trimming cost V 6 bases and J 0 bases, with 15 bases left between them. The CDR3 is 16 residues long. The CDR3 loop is CASSPWSGLSYNEQFF. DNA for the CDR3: TGTGCCAGCAGCCCATGGAGCGGGCTCTCCTACAATGAGCAGTTCTTC.

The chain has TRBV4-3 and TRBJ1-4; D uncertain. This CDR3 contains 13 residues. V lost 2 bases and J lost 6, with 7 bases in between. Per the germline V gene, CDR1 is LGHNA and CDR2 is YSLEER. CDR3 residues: CASSQRGYEKLFF. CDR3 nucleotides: TGCGCCAGCAGCCAACGAGGGTATGAAAAACTGTTTTTT.

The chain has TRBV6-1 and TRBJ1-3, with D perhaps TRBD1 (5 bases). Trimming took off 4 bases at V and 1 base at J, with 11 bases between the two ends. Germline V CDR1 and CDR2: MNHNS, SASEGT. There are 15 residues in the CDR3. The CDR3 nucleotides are TGTGCCAGCAGTGCCAGGGATCCATCTGGAAACACCATATATTTT. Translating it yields CASSARDPSGNTIYF.

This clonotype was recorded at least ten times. This CDR3 reads CASSVTAGPNNEQFF. The CDR3 DNA is TGTGCCAGCAGCGTGACAGCGGGGCCAAACAATGAGCAGTTCTTC. The chain carries TRBV9 and TRBJ2-1; 7 positions agree with TRBD2. The ends lost 2 bases at V and 5 bases at J; junction bases unmatched: 7. CDR1 SGDLS and CDR2 YYNGEE come from the germline V gene. The CDR3 runs 15 residues.